This T cell receptor (beta chain) was recovered during a study of blood T cell repertoires in COVID-19. Trimming removed 3 bases from V and 3 bases from J, with 12 bases in between. Germline CDR1 is MDHEN and CDR2 is SYDVKM. The CDR3 consists of 14 residues. The data were produced by immunoSEQ multiplex PCR, yet TCRdb's version contains in-frame clones alone and is incomplete. The sample holds about 94,000 clones, approximately 80% seen once. The chain carries TRBV28 and TRBJ2-7, with D possibly being TRBD2 (6 bases). This sequence was found in a human donor in a cohort sampled during active COVID-19. Sequenced: peripheral blood. This CDR3 reads CASSFSGQNYEQYF. The CDR3 coding sequence is TGTGCCAGCAGTTTCAGCGGGCAAAACTACGAGCAGTACTTC.